This entry lists 8 T cell receptor beta chains sequenced from one sample in a study of T cell responses to AZD1222 COVID-19 vaccine. Using immunoSEQ multiplex PCR, the repertoire was profiled, and TCRdb retains in-frame clones only, with some absent. The data hold 100,000 to 150,000 clones, with more than 80% observed a single time. The source material was peripheral blood, sampled 28 days after the second AZD1222 dose. These receptors all stem from an adult who received the AZD1222 COVID-19 vaccine.

V gene TRBV24-1 combines with J gene TRBJ1-2; D possibly corresponds to TRBD1 (5 bases). Trimming shortened V by 9 bases and J by 5 bases, and 15 bases separated the two germline ends. Germline V CDR1 and CDR2: KGHDR, SFDVKD. This CDR3 region has 13 residues. The CDR3 coding sequence is TGTGCCACCCGAGGGGATGGGTTGTATGGCTACACCTTC. Its protein product is CATRGDGLYGYTF.

The chain is built from TRBV5-1 and TRBJ2-2, with 14 nucleotides matching TRBD2. The CDR3 runs to 20 residues. Germline V lookup: CDR1 SGHRS, CDR2 YFSETQ. With 0 bases clipped from V and 2 bases from J, the junction kept 9 bases outside the gene matches. The CDR3 coding sequence is TGCGCCAGCAGCTTGGCGGGACTAGCGGGGGCCCGCATCAACACCGGGGAGCTGTTTTTT. It encodes CASSLAGLAGARINTGELFF.

This chain uses TRBV6-1 with TRBJ2-7, with unresolved D. V was trimmed by 0 bases and J by 5 bases, leaving 8 bases between them. Per germline, CDR1 MNHNS and CDR2 SASEGT. There are 13 residues in the CDR3. In DNA form, the CDR3 reads TGTGCCAGCAGTGAAGCTCTGGTGCACGAGCAGTACTTC. It yields the protein CASSEALVHEQYF.

The chain has TRBV28 and TRBJ2-2; 15 nucleotides agree with TRBD2. CDR1 and CDR2 from the germline V gene are MDHEN and SYDVKM. CDR3 length: 17 residues. V lost 5 bases and J lost 4; bases outside the gene matches: 5. The CDR3 protein is CASSQGLAGGRTGELFF. The CDR3 DNA sequence: TGTGCCAGCAGTCAGGGACTAGCGGGGGGTCGCACCGGGGAGCTGTTTTTT.

This chain uses TRBV5-3 with TRBJ1-5; the D is unclear. TRBV5-3 is an ORF, with its function uncertain. V lost 2 bases, J lost 6 bases, and 18 bases lay in between. The CDR3 spans 16 residues. The CDR3 here is CARSFQTLRSVQPQHF. CDR3 sequence (DNA): TGTGCCAGAAGCTTCCAGACCCTAAGGTCGGTTCAGCCCCAGCATTTT.

This chain connects TRBV6-2 or TRBV6-3 to TRBJ2-2; D possibly matches TRBD1 or TRBD2 (5 bases each). The CDR3 has 17 amino acids. Germline V CDR1 and CDR2: MNHEY, SVGEGT. The V end was cut by 0 bases, the J end by 6 bases, with 17 bases between. The DNA for the CDR3 is TGTGCCAGCAGTTACTCGCAGACGACTACAGGACCCGGGGAGCTGTTTTTT. It translates to CASSYSQTTTGPGELFF.

This sequence joins TRBV3-1 (or the pseudogene TRBV3-2) and TRBJ2-7; D is ambiguous. The V and J ends lost 5 bases and 4 bases respectively, with 6 bases between them. The CDR3 has 11 amino acids. Germline loops: CDR1 LGHDT, CDR2 YNNKEL (reference sequence). The CDR3 is CASSFEYEQYF. CDR3 DNA: TGTGCCAGCAGCTTTGAATACGAGCAGTACTTC.

This clone appeared a single time. The chain recombines TRBV11-2 with TRBJ1-5, with D unresolved. The CDR3 runs 15 residues. Trimming removed 1 base from V and 3 bases from J, with 10 bases in between. Germline V gene data show CDR1 as SGHAT and CDR2 as FQNNGV. The CDR3 bases are TGTGCCAGCAGCTTAGGAGGGCAGTACAATCAGCCCCAGCATTTT. This translates into CASSLGGQYNQPQHF.